This TCR beta chain was recorded in a study of T-cell reconstitution after alpha-beta-depleted transplantation in children. Trimming took 7 bases from V and 7 from J, leaving 8 bases between them. CDR1 SQVTM and CDR2 ANQGSEA come from the germline V gene. The CDR3 runs 10 residues. Unique molecular identifiers were built into the TCRbeta library. TCRdb recomputed calls from the PCR reads with MiXCR, one row per CDR3 protein. This table holds approximately 400,000 distinct CDR3 sequences, 11% found once. The chain recombines TRBV29-1 with TRBJ2-1, with unresolved D. The sequencing used PBMCs from the stem cell graft donor, collected from the stem cell graft. This TCR derives from a human donor who donated a stem cell graft to a child with acute myeloid leukemia. CDR3 DNA: TGCAGCGCCCGTACAAATGAGCAGTTCTTC. Protein: CSARTNEQFF.